This T cell receptor beta chain comes out of a study of siplizumab effects on memory and regulatory T cells (dated 2019 in TCRdb). With regard to the full study: The study looked at the effect of siplizumab, an anti-CD2 antibody, on alloreactive T-cell subsets in allogeneic mixed lymphocyte reactions made from human PBMCs.

Sequences SGHRS (CDR1) and YFSETQ (CDR2) are obtained from the germline V gene. Reading from cysteine to phenylalanine, the CDR3 counts 13 amino acids. The DNA shown is the 39-base CDR3, in frame from base 1. Trimming takes 4 bases from V and 8 bases from J, and the germline ends sit 13 bases apart. Points on this clone: Its antigen has not been determined. Per-base quality was not reported, and no clone a single base away is much larger than it.

The study at large found these results: Of the alloreactive CD4+ clones that could be mapped, the Treg-derived share averaged about 70% with siplizumab compared with roughly 27% in control reactions. Siplizumab significantly reduced the cumulative frequency of alloreactive sequences traceable to unstimulated CD4+ memory T cells. Because sequences at frequencies below about 10^-5 were poorly captured, only a minor fraction of alloreactive clones could be mapped back to unstimulated subsets. Unstimulated naive T cells appeared to be more diverse than memory T cells, and naive cells seemed to make a substantial contribution to the alloresponse. For roughly 75-97% of proliferating CD4+ or CD8+ clones, no naive or memory phenotype could be assigned. The suppressive function of proliferating Tregs from siplizumab cultures was not functionally confirmed.

Library prep was done by the immunoSEQ multiplex PCR assay. Each sample had around 92,000 TCR templates assayed by the deep sequencing platform. Genomic DNA extracted from sorted T cells was used for TCRbeta CDR3 sequencing. The paper's processing steps were these. The R programming language was used for clonal analysis of TCRbeta CDR3 data. Unstimulated samples were compared with post-reaction CFSE-low samples to define alloreactive CD4+ and CD8+ clones. By matching sequences to the repertoires of sorted unstimulated Treg and non-Treg cells, each alloreactive CD4+ clone was assigned a regulatory or non-regulatory origin. TCRdb mirrors the immuneACCESS table, restricted to in-frame sequences. Some clones are absent from its copies; in checked studies, under half trace to an unresolved V gene, and the reason for the others is unknown. V, J and clone size derive from that table, while D and trimming were established from the DNA sequence. Here the sample has about 100,000 clones; 94% occur a single time. Jointly, the top ten make up over 1% of the sample.

TCRbeta CDR3 sequencing was performed on sorted unstimulated T cells and on proliferating T cells recovered from mixed lymphocyte reactions. Fresh whole blood from nine to eleven HLA-typed healthy donors served as the source for isolating PBMCs. Unstimulated CD4+ non-regulatory T cells were FACS-sorted to map the origin of alloreactive clones. The source of this sequence is a human donor in good health. The V and J segments used are TRBV5-1 and TRBJ2-1; the best D guess is TRBD2, with 6 bases matching. Sequencing used non-Treg CD4+ T cells sorted from blood. The meaning of the sample's cell subset or site label: FACS-sorted unstimulated CD4+ non-regulatory T cells. The bases read TGCGCCAGCAGCGCGGGGAGAGAGGATGAGCAGTTCTTC. It is translated as CASSAGREDEQFF.